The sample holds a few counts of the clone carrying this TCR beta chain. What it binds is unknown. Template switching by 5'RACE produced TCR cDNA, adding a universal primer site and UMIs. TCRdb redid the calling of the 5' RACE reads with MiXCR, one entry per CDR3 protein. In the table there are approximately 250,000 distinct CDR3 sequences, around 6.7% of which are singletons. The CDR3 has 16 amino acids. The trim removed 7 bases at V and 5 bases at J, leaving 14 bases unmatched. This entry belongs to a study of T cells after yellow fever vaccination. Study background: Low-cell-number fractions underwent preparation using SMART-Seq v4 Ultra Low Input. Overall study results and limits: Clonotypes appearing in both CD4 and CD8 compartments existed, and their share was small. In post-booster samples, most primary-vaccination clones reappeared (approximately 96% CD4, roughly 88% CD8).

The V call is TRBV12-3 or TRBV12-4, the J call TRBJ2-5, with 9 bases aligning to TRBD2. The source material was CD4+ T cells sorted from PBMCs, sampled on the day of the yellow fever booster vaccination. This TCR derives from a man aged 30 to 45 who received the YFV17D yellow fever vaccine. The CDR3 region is CASTLGFTSGRETQYF. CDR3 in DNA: TGTGCCAGCACCCTGGGGTTTACTAGCGGGCGGGAGACCCAGTACTTC.